Each of the 28 T cell receptor beta chains below was sequenced from the same sample in a study of cytomegalovirus exposure and HLA in healthy donors. Primers: 60 Vbeta forward and 13 Jbeta reverse. Clones were sequenced by immunoSEQ multiplex PCR, and TCRdb holds only the in-frame ones, with some missing. The profile shows about 150,000 clones, roughly 80% of them singletons. The sample taken for sequencing was PBMCs. The receptors were gathered from a woman aged 40 to 50 in good health and CMV-seronegative.

This chain joins TRBV6-5 and TRBJ1-1; 7 bases are shared with TRBD1. In germline, CDR1 is MNHEY, CDR2 SVGAGI. The J segment lost 0 bases and the V segment lost 4 bases, leaving 5 bases of the junction unmatched. CDR3 length equals 15 residues. DNA for the CDR3: TGTGCCAGCAGTTGGGGGACAGTCATGAACACTGAAGCTTTCTTT. This codes for CASSWGTVMNTEAFF.

The CDR3 region is CASSEQGAVTQYF. Here the CDR3 DNA reads TGCGCCAGCAGTGAACAGGGGGCTGTGACCCAGTACTTC. This sequence joins TRBV10-2 and TRBJ2-5; 9 nucleotides agree with TRBD1. V trimming: 3 bases; J trimming: 7 bases; junction bases outside the gene matches: 3. This CDR3 comprises 13 residues. Germline values: CDR1 WSHSY, CDR2 SAAADI.

The genes are TRBV9 and TRBJ2-7, with 7 bases identical to TRBD1. The germline V gene has CDR1 SGDLS and CDR2 YYNGEE. CDR3 size: 13 residues. The trim removed 3 bases at V and 3 bases at J, leaving 3 bases unmatched. The CDR3 coding sequence is TGTGCCAGCAGCGCGGGACAGTTCTACGAGCAGTACTTC. This gives the protein CASSAGQFYEQYF.

This clone has more than one count but fewer than ten. J is TRBJ2-7 and V is TRBV6-5; the D gene is possibly TRBD1 (5 bases). CDR1 and CDR2 (germline): MNHEY, SVGAGI. Trimming shortened V by 6 bases and J by 3 bases, and 18 bases separated the two germline ends. The CDR3 is 15 amino acids. The CDR3 is CASSLQVTAYYEQYF. The CDR3 DNA follows: TGTGCCAGCAGCCTTCAGGTGACAGCCTACTACGAGCAGTACTTC.

The CDR3 region has the DNA TGTGCCAGAGAGACAAAAGCTTCCTACGAGCAGTACTTC. Amino acid sequence: CARETKASYEQYF. V usage is TRBV2 and J usage is TRBJ2-7; D call uncertain. V lost 9 bases and J lost 1, with 13 bases in between. The V gene's germline CDR1 is SNHLY and CDR2 FYNNEI. CDR3 length: 13 amino acids.

In its sample, this clone was seen a few times. The rearrangement links TRBV2 to TRBJ1-1, with D possibly TRBD1 on 6 matching bases. The V and J ends lost 6 bases and 8 bases respectively, with 16 bases between them. The CDR3 has 13 residues. The V gene's germline CDR1 is SNHLY and CDR2 FYNNEI. This CDR3 is CASRDGGQTEAFF. The CDR3 DNA is TGTGCCAGCAGGGACGGAGGACAGACCGAAGCTTTCTTT.

CDR3 in amino acids: CASSLGRGLVQPQHF. Written as DNA, the CDR3 is TGTGCCAGCAGCTTAGGCAGGGGGCTCGTTCAGCCCCAGCATTTT. The J gene is TRBJ1-5, the V gene TRBV7-9, with 8 nucleotides matching TRBD1. From germline, CDR1 is SEHNR and CDR2 FQNEAQ (reference sequence). The V and J ends lost 1 base and 6 bases, in that order; junction bases with no gene match: 5. This CDR3 has 15 residues.

In nucleotides, the CDR3 is TGTGCCAGCAGAGGAGACAGTTCCTATGGCTACACCTTC. Translation: CASRGDSSYGYTF. V gene TRBV28 combines with J gene TRBJ1-2; possible D gene TRBD1, 5 bases. Trimming removed 6 bases at V and 4 bases at J, with 12 bases between. The CDR3 runs to 13 residues. The germline gives CDR1 MDHEN, CDR2 SYDVKM.

This clone has only a few counts. The chain recombines TRBV6-5 with TRBJ2-7, with TRBD2 matching 11 bases. The V segment lost 5 bases and the J segment 5 bases; nucleotides outside the gene matches: 8. The CDR3 contains 15 residues. The germline CDR1 and CDR2 sequences are MNHEY and SVGAGI. CDR3 coding DNA: TGTGCCAGCAGTCAGACTAGCGGGGTAATCAACGAGCAGTACTTC. It specifies CASSQTSGVINEQYF.

The V and J genes are TRBV19 and TRBJ1-1; perhaps TRBD1 as D (6 bases). CDR1 is LNHDA and CDR2 is SQIVND in the germline V gene (reference sequence). V lost 3 bases and J lost 11, with 25 bases in between. The CDR3 totals 16 residues. The CDR3 region is CASSISARSQGIGAFF. The CDR3 nucleotides are TGTGCCAGTAGTATTTCCGCTCGATCACAGGGAATTGGGGCTTTCTTT.

In its sample, this clone was seen many times. This sample also contains other DNA sequences that code for the same CDR3. The chain couples TRBV6-4 to TRBJ2-3; 11 bases map to TRBD2. Germline lookup yields CDR1 MRHNA and CDR2 SNTAGT. J lost 6 bases, V lost 0 bases, and 2 bases had no gene match. CDR3 length: 15 residues. The CDR3 sequence is CASSDSSSGGDTQYF. The CDR3 bases are TGTGCCAGCAGTGACTCATCTAGCGGGGGGGATACGCAGTATTTT.

The count of this clone is one. V is TRBV18 and J is TRBJ1-2; no definite D call. V lost 6 bases and J 8 bases, leaving 16 bases between the germline ends. Germline V lookup: CDR1 KGHSH, CDR2 LQKENI. The CDR3 runs to 13 residues. CDR3 region: CASSPGFSGGYTF. CDR3 sequence (DNA): TGTGCCAGCTCCCCAGGCTTCTCCGGGGGCTACACCTTC. The entire variable domain, with the rest obtained from reference TRBV18 and TRBJ1-2, is as follows: NAGVMQNPRHLVRRRGQEARLRCSPMKGHSHVYWYRQLPEEGLKFMVYLQKENIIDESGMPKERFSAEFPKEGPSILRIQQVVRGDSAAYFCASSPGFSGGYTFGSGTRLTVV.

About this clone: It is unclear where the CDR3 begins or ends on the DNA, so no DNA is shown, and the CDR3 is as TCRdb lists it. The rearrangement links TRBV30 to TRBJ2-7; the DNA was not compared with TRBD1, the D call given in the table. Ends included, the CDR3 has 14 residues. CDR1 is GTSNPN, CDR2 SVGIG, per germline (reference sequence). The CDR3: CAWSVGQGAHEQCF.

The chain employs TRBV6-1 and TRBJ2-7; TRBD2 matches at 7 bases. Germline V gene data show CDR1 as MNHNS and CDR2 as SASEGT. The CDR3 sequence is 14 residues long. Germline trimming cut 8 bases from V and 3 bases from J; bases unmatched to any gene: 10. CDR3 DNA: TGTGCCAGCCTTGAGTTTGGGGGGGACTACGAGCAGTACTTC. This sequence encodes CASLEFGGDYEQYF.

The genes are TRBV7-9 and TRBJ2-7; D call uncertain. The CDR3 is 11 residues long. The ends were cut back, 4 bases at V and 3 bases at J, with 4 bases in the middle. Germline CDR1 is SEHNR and CDR2 is FQNEAQ (reference sequence). CDR3 sequence reads: CASSSLYEQYF. CDR3 DNA: TGTGCCAGCAGCTCCCTCTACGAGCAGTACTTC.

The chain combines TRBV1 with TRBJ1-2; TRBD1 is the table's D call and was not checked against the DNA. TRBV1 is recorded as a pseudogene. This CDR3 is built from 18 residues. CDR3 sequence: CTSSQGGGRGLGYYGYTF. CDR3 DNA sequence: TGCACCAGCAGCCAAGGCGGCGGCAGGGGTCTCGGCTATTATGGCTACACCTTC.

The chain carries TRBV9 and TRBJ2-3, with 11 bases identical to TRBD2. V dropped 0 bases and J dropped 2; count of bases not matched to a gene: 2. Germline V CDR1 and CDR2: SGDLS, YYNGEE. The CDR3 runs 16 residues. In nucleotides, the CDR3 is TGTGCCAGCAGCGTAGTAGCGGGGGGGAACACAGATACGCAGTATTTT. It codes for CASSVVAGGNTDTQYF.

V is TRBV5-4 and J is TRBJ1-1; 8 bases match TRBD1. Germline CDR1 reads SGHNT; CDR2 reads YYREEE (reference sequence). With 4 bases clipped from V and 8 bases from J, the junction kept 13 bases outside the gene matches. The CDR3 has 15 residues. This CDR3 is CASSSIGQGGGEAFF. CDR3 bases: TGTGCCAGCAGCAGCATCGGACAGGGAGGTGGAGAAGCTTTCTTT.

This rearrangement joins TRBV28 to TRBJ1-1, with D possibly TRBD1 on 5 matching bases. Trimming took 5 bases from V and 0 from J, leaving 19 bases between them. This CDR3 has 17 residues. Germline loops: CDR1 MDHEN, CDR2 SYDVKM. DNA of the CDR3: TGTGCCAGCAGTCGCCTCCCATCCAGGGTATTGAACACTGAAGCTTTCTTT. It translates to CASSRLPSRVLNTEAFF.

V is TRBV6-1 and J is TRBJ2-5, with 12 bases fitting TRBD2. Germline values: CDR1 MNHNS, CDR2 SASEGT. J lost 5 bases, V lost 1 base, and 11 bases had no gene match. This CDR3 contains 18 residues. The CDR3 is CASSEEGILAGGRETQYF. For the CDR3, the DNA is TGTGCCAGCAGTGAAGAGGGGATACTAGCGGGAGGTCGGGAGACCCAGTACTTC.

The V call is TRBV18, the J call TRBJ2-3; D ambiguous. The germline CDR1 and CDR2 sequences are KGHSH and LQKENI. The CDR3 length is 13 residues. The V gene lost 1 base and the J gene lost 6 bases, with 8 bases spanning the gap. In DNA form, the CDR3 reads TGTGCCAGCTCACCACAGCCCTCGGATACGCAGTATTTT. Translating it yields CASSPQPSDTQYF.

This rearrangement joins TRBV29-1 to TRBJ1-2, with 8 bases matching TRBD1. From germline, CDR1 is SQVTM and CDR2 ANQGSEA. This CDR3 has 12 residues. The J segment lost 3 bases and the V segment lost 7 bases, leaving 4 bases of the junction unmatched. This chain's CDR3 is CSAGTGDYGYTF. CDR3 bases: TGCAGCGCCGGGACAGGAGACTATGGCTACACCTTC.

This clone appeared a single time. The genes are TRBV5-4 and TRBJ1-1, with TRBD1 as a possible D gene (6 bases). Germline CDR1 and CDR2: SGHNT and YYREEE (reference sequence). The CDR3 has 14 amino acids. V lost 4 bases and J lost 5, with 15 bases in between. CDR3 protein: CASSGGQYRTEAFF. The DNA of the CDR3 is TGTGCCAGCAGCGGCGGACAGTATCGGACTGAAGCTTTCTTT.

The chain is built from TRBV6-4 and TRBJ1-1; 8 nucleotides line up with TRBD1. Losses at the gene ends were 6 bases for V and 6 bases for J; bases not matched to a gene: 6. CDR1 MRHNA and CDR2 SNTAGT come from the germline V gene. CDR3 length: 13 residues. The CDR3 DNA is TGTGCCAGCAGGGCCGCAGGGGGCCCTGAAGCTTTCTTT. This encodes CASRAAGGPEAFF.

This chain connects TRBV2 to TRBJ2-2, with 9 positions matching TRBD2. The CDR3 totals 16 residues. V lost 10 bases, J lost 4 bases, and 13 bases stayed unmatched. CDR1 SNHLY and CDR2 FYNNEI come from the germline V gene. The CDR3 sequence: CAIRTAGGQGTGELFF. In nucleotides, the CDR3 is TGTGCCATCCGGACAGCGGGGGGCCAGGGCACCGGGGAGCTGTTTTTT.

The rearrangement links TRBV7-9 to TRBJ2-5; TRBD2 agrees at 7 bases. Germline V gene data show CDR1 as SEHNR and CDR2 as FQNEAQ (reference sequence). This CDR3 is 14 amino acids long. Trimming at V came to 4 bases and at J to 7 bases, leaving 9 bases not matched to a gene. The CDR3: CASSSSGTGPTQYF. The CDR3 coding sequence is TGTGCCAGCAGCTCCAGCGGGACGGGTCCGACCCAGTACTTC.

V gene TRBV4-2 combines with J gene TRBJ1-2; 11 positions match TRBD1. The CDR3 covers 14 residues. The J segment lost 8 bases and the V segment lost 7 bases, leaving 9 bases of the junction unmatched. CDR1 and CDR2 from the germline V gene are LGHNA and YNFKEQ. CDR3 in amino acids: CASTPDRGRRGYTF. The DNA of the CDR3 is TGTGCCAGCACCCCGGACAGGGGGCGAAGGGGCTACACCTTC.

The V call is TRBV5-1, the J call TRBJ1-1; no reliable D call. V lost 1 base and J lost 1, with 14 bases in between. This CDR3 comprises 16 residues. The germline CDR1 and CDR2 sequences are SGHRS and YFSETQ. This chain's CDR3 is CASSLLVSAGNTEAFF. Written as DNA, the CDR3 is TGCGCCAGCAGCTTGTTGGTTAGCGCGGGGAACACTGAAGCTTTCTTT.